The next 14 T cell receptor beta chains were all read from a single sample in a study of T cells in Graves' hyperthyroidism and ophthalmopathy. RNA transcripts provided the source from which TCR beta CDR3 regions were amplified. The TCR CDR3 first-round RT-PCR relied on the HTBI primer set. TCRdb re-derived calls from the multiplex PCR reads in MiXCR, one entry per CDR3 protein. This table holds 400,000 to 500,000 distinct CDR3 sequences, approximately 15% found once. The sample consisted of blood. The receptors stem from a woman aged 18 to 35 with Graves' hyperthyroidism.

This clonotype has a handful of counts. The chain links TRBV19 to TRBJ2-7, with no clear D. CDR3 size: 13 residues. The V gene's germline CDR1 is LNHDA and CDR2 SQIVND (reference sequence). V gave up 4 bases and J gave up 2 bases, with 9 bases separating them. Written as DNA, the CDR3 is TGTGCCAGTAGTAGTAGACCCACCTACGAGCAGTACTTC. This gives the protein CASSSRPTYEQYF. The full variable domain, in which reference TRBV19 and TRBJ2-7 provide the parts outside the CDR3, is DGGITQSPKYLFRKEGQNVTLSCEQNLNHDAMYWYRQDPGQGLRLIYYSQIVNDFQKGDIAEGYSVSREKKESFPLTVTSAQKNPTAFYLCASSSRPTYEQYFGPGTRLTVT.

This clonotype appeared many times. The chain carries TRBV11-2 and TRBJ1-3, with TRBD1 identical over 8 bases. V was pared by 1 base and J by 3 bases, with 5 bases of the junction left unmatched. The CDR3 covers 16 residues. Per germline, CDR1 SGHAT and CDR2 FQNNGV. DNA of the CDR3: TGTGCCAGCAGCTTAGGTGCAGGGGGCTTTGGAAACACCATATATTTT. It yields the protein CASSLGAGGFGNTIYF.

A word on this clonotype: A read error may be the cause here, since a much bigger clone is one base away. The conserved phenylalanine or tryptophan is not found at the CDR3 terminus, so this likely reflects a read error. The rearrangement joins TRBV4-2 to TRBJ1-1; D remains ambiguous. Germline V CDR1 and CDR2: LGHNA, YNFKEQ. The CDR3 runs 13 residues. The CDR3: CATSRDISTEAFS. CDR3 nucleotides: TGTGCCACCAGCAGAGATATATCCACTGAAGCTTTCTCT.

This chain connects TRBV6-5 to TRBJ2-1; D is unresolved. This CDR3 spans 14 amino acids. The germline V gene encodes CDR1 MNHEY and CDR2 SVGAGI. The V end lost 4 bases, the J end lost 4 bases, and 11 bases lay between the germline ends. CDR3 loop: CASSSEPGYNEQFF. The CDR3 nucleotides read TGTGCCAGCAGTTCCGAACCGGGTTACAATGAGCAGTTCTTC.

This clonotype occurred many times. In nucleotides, the CDR3 is TGTGCCAGCAGCCAAGACTTGGCCATATACTACGAGCAGTACTTC. This gives the protein CASSQDLAIYYEQYF. The chain is built from TRBV3-1 and TRBJ2-7; no reliable D call. Germline V lookup: CDR1 LGHDT, CDR2 YNNKEL (reference sequence). The CDR3 extends over 15 amino acids. With 0 bases removed from V and 3 bases from J, the gap between germline ends came to 12 bases.

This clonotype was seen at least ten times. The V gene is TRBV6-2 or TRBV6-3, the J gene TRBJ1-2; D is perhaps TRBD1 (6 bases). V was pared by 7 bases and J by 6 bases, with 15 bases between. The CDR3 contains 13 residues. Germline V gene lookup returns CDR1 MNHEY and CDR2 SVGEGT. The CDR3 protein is CASTLGGRDGYTF. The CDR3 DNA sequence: TGTGCCAGCACCCTCGGGGGGCGAGATGGCTACACCTTC.

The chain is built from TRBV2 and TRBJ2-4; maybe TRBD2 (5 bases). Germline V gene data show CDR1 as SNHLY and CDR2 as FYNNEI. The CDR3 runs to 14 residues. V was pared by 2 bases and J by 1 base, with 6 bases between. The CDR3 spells CASSESGAKNIQYF. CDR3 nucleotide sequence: TGTGCCAGCAGTGAAAGCGGCGCCAAAAACATTCAGTACTTC. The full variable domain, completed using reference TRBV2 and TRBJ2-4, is EPEVTQTPSHQVTQMGQEVILRCVPISNHLYFYWYRQILGQKVEFLVSFYNNEISEKSEIFDDQFSVERPDGSNFTLKIRSTKLEDSAMYFCASSESGAKNIQYFGAGTRLSVL.

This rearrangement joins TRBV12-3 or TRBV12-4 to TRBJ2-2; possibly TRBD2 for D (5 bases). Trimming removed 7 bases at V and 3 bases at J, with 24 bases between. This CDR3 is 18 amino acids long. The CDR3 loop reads CASTPFPHALGDTGELFF. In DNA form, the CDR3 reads TGTGCCAGCACCCCATTTCCACACGCCCTCGGGGACACCGGGGAGCTGTTTTTT.

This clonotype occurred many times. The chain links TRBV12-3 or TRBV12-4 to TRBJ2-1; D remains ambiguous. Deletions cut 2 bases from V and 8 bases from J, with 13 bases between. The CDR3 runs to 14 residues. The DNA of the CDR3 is TGTGCCAGCAGTTTAAGACGGCCTGGGGATGAGCAGTTCTTC. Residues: CASSLRRPGDEQFF.

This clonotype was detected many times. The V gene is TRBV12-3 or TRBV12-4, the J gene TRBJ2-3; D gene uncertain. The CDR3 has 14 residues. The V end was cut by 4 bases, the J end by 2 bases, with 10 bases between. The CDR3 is CASSSLATTDTQYF. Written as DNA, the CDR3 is TGTGCCAGCAGTTCCCTTGCCACCACAGATACGCAGTATTTT.

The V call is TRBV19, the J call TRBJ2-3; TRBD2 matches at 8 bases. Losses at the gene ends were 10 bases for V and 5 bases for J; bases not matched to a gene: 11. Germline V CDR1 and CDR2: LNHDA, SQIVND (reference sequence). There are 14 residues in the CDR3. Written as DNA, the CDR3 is TGTGCCACCGATGTAGCGGGACGGGGAGATACGCAGTATTTT. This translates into CATDVAGRGDTQYF.

The CDR3 loop is CSATGRAEEKLFF. In DNA, the CDR3 is TGCAGTGCGACAGGAAGGGCCGAGGAAAAACTGTTTTTT. The chain combines TRBV20-1 with TRBJ1-4, with D possibly TRBD1 on 6 matching bases. Deletions cut 6 bases from V and 8 bases from J, with 16 bases between. Germline-derived CDR1 and CDR2 are DFQATT and SNEGSKA (reference sequence). The CDR3 sequence is 13 residues long.

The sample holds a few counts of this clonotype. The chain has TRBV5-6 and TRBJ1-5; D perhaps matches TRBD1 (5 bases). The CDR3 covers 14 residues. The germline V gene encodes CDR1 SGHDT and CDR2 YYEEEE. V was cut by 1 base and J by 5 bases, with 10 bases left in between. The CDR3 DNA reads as TGTGCCAGCAGCTTGCGTGGGGGGTATCAGCCCCAGCATTTT. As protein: CASSLRGGYQPQHF.

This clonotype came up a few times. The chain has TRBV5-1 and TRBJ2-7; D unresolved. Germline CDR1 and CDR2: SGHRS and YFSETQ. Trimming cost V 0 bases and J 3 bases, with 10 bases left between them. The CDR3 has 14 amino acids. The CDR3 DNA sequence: TGCGCCAGCAGCTTGGCCAGTCAGCTCTACGAGCAGTACTTC. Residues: CASSLASQLYEQYF. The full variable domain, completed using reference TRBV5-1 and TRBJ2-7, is KAGVTQTPRYLIKTRGQQVTLSCSPISGHRSVSWYQQTPGQGLQFLFEYFSETQRNKGNFPGRFSGRQFSNSRSEMNVSTLELGDSALYLCASSLASQLYEQYFGPGTRLTVT.